The text below deals with one T cell receptor (beta chain). Its antigen is undetermined. The data are from a study of vaccination and CD4 T cells after COVID-19. The overall study: SARS-CoV-2 PCR on nasal swabs had been positive for the convalescent patients; fewer than ten were mild and one was severe. Convalescent individuals numbered four females and six males, two being Hispanic. Study-wide points: Convalescent patients' clones that were vaccine-specific were spike mono-reactive in 304 of 307 cases.

The CDR3 runs 14 residues. CDR1 and CDR2 from the germline V gene are SGHTA and FQGNSA. Losses at the gene ends were 2 bases for V and 7 bases for J; bases not matched to a gene: 5. Recorded positive PCR dates fall between March and December 2020, preceding US Alpha, Beta and Delta variants. TCRdb fed the PCR reads into MiXCR, producing one record per CDR3 protein. The sample has about 15,000 distinct CDR3 sequences, about three fifths seen once. V gene TRBV7-2 combines with J gene TRBJ1-2; 9 bases agree with TRBD1. The sequences come from CD4+ T cells from blood, collected after SARS-CoV-2 vaccination. This receptor was taken from a human donor who had recovered from COVID-19. The CDR3, as DNA: TGTGCCAGCAGCTTACGGACAGGGGAAGGTGGCTACACCTTC. Protein: CASSLRTGEGGYTF.